Below, 24 T cell receptor beta chains from the same sample are listed, as sequenced in a study. TCRdb itself ran the reads through MiXCR, one entry per CDR3 protein. In the table there are 5,000 to 6,500 distinct CDR3 sequences, over 9.5% of which are singletons. Sequencing used CD4+ T cells from synovial fluid. Receptor source: a human donor with rheumatoid arthritis.

This clonotype is labeled medium-sized (0.01 to 0.1%). The chain carries TRBV28 and TRBJ2-3, with D unclear. CDR3 length: 13 amino acids. CDR1 and CDR2 from the germline V gene are MDHEN and SYDVKM. V lost 4 bases to trimming and J lost 6 bases, with 11 bases between them. The CDR3 sequence is CASSSTLMDTQYF. The CDR3 DNA follows: TGTGCCAGCAGTTCAACCCTGATGGATACGCAGTATTTT.

This clonotype rates as medium-sized. This sequence joins TRBV20-1 and TRBJ1-6; tentative D call: TRBD1 (6 bases). Germline V gene sequence: CDR1 DFQATT, CDR2 SNEGSKA (reference sequence). This CDR3 has 15 amino acids. V was pared by 0 bases and J by 4 bases, with 10 bases between. The CDR3 DNA reads TGCAGTGCTAGAGATGGGGGGGCTTATAATTCACCCCTCCACTTT. Translation gives CSARDGGAYNSPLHF.

This clonotype was seen many times. V and J are TRBV11-2 and TRBJ1-5; D unclear. Germline V gene lookup returns CDR1 SGHAT and CDR2 FQNNGV. The CDR3 contains 14 residues. V lost 5 bases and J lost 4, with 12 bases in between. The DNA for the CDR3 is TGTGCCAGCAGCCTAGGCGGATCAAATCAGCCCCAGCATTTT. Translating it yields CASSLGGSNQPQHF.

This clonotype has a handful of counts. The chain has TRBV10-3 and TRBJ2-3; TRBD1 aligns across 9 bases. Trimming removed 7 bases from V and 4 bases from J; junction bases left unmatched: 9. Per the germline V gene, CDR1 is ENHRY and CDR2 is SYGVKD. The CDR3 length is 15 residues. CDR3 sequence: CAITDGQGWADTQYF. Written as DNA, the CDR3 is TGTGCCATCACCGATGGACAGGGGTGGGCAGATACGCAGTATTTT.

This clonotype is classed as medium-sized. This sequence joins TRBV15 and TRBJ2-7; D possibly corresponds to TRBD1 (6 bases). This CDR3 spans 16 amino acids. Trimming took 0 bases from V and 4 from J, leaving 16 bases between them. CDR1 and CDR2 from the germline V gene are LNHNV and YYDKDF (reference sequence). The chain's CDR3 is CATSRDIGTPQYEQYF. In DNA form, the CDR3 reads TGTGCCACCAGCAGAGATATTGGGACACCCCAATACGAGCAGTACTTC.

This clonotype was found many times. CDR3 bases: TGTGCCAGCAGTGGCAAGCGGACAGGGGCCTACGAGCAGTACTTC. Translated, it gives CASSGKRTGAYEQYF. The rearrangement uses TRBV6-1 and TRBJ2-7; 9 positions agree with TRBD1. With 4 bases clipped from V and 2 bases from J, the junction kept 6 bases outside the gene matches. The germline CDR1 and CDR2 sequences are MNHNS and SASEGT. CDR3 size: 15 residues.

This clonotype is medium-sized within its sample. The gene calls are TRBV7-2 and TRBJ2-1, with 9 bases identical to TRBD2. Trimming took 5 bases from V and 2 from J; bases not matched to a gene: 4. This CDR3 spans 15 amino acids. Germline CDR1 is SGHTA and CDR2 is FQGNSA. CDR3 sequence: CASSLSGSTYNEQFF. CDR3 bases: TGTGCCAGCAGCCTTAGCGGGAGTACCTACAATGAGCAGTTCTTC.

This clonotype was detected a few times. This chain uses TRBV18 with TRBJ2-1; 10 bases agree with TRBD1. Trimming cost V 2 bases and J 9 bases; bases outside gene matches: 4. Per germline, CDR1 KGHSH and CDR2 LQKENI. This CDR3 spans 14 amino acids. Here the CDR3 DNA reads TGTGCCAGCTCACCAAGGACAGGGGGGGGTGAGCAGTTCTTC. It specifies CASSPRTGGGEQFF.

The chain joins TRBV18 to TRBJ1-1, with a tentative D call TRBD1 (6 bases). Looked up from germline, CDR1 is KGHSH and CDR2 is LQKENI. Trimming shortened V by 3 bases and J by 6 bases, and 20 bases separated the two germline ends. There are 16 residues in the CDR3. The CDR3 DNA follows: TGTGCCAGCTCACCCTCGATAGGGGGTAAAACTTCTGAAGCTTTCTTT. This codes for CASSPSIGGKTSEAFF.

This clonotype ranks as medium-sized. This sequence joins TRBV18 and TRBJ2-2; D possibly corresponds to TRBD1 (6 bases). The CDR3 totals 16 residues. V was trimmed by 4 bases and J by 4 bases, leaving 16 bases between them. CDR1 KGHSH and CDR2 LQKENI come from the germline V gene. CDR3 residues: CASSLRQDRPTGELFF. CDR3 bases: TGTGCCAGCTCACTTCGACAGGATCGGCCCACCGGGGAGCTGTTTTTT.

This clonotype was seen just once. At one boundary the junction diverges from the germline segment, which might be a read error. This chain connects TRBV7-9 to TRBJ1-6; D might be TRBD1 (5 bases). Germline assignment: CDR1 SEHNR and CDR2 FQNEAQ (reference sequence). The CDR3 has 16 amino acids. The DNA for the CDR3 is TGTGCCAGCAGCGGGGAAAGGGGAGAAGATAATTCAAAAATAAAATTT. Translated, it gives CASSGERGEDNSKIKF.

This clonotype has just a few counts. CDR3 protein: CASSPPPASGSHEQYF. CDR3 DNA sequence: TGTGCCAGCAGCCCCCCCCCAGCTAGCGGGAGTCACGAGCAGTACTTC. The chain carries TRBV5-4 and TRBJ2-7; TRBD2 matches 10 bases. The CDR3 is 16 residues long. The germline gives CDR1 SGHNT, CDR2 YYREEE (reference sequence). V shed 4 bases and J 5 bases; nucleotides not matched to a gene: 12.

This clonotype was detected ten times or more. The chain uses TRBV18 and TRBJ2-7; no definite D call. V was clipped by 3 bases and J by 5 bases, with 14 bases between them. This CDR3 spans 14 amino acids. Per the germline V gene, CDR1 is KGHSH and CDR2 is LQKENI. The CDR3 sequence: CASSPGVARDEQYF. The CDR3 region has the DNA TGTGCCAGCTCACCTGGAGTGGCCCGGGACGAGCAGTACTTC.

This clonotype was counted many times. The chain recombines TRBV4-2 with TRBJ2-1; D is tentatively TRBD1 or TRBD2 (5 bases each). Trimming took 4 bases from V and 0 from J, leaving 16 bases between them. There are 17 residues in the CDR3. Germline-derived CDR1 and CDR2 are LGHNA and YNFKEQ. This chain's CDR3 is CASSLISTADSYNEQFF. Here the CDR3 DNA reads TGTGCCAGCAGCCTTATATCGACAGCGGACTCCTACAATGAGCAGTTCTTC.

By sample share, this clonotype is medium-sized. The chain uses TRBV6-6 and TRBJ2-7; D tentatively fits TRBD1 or TRBD2 (7 bases each). V lost 6 bases, J lost 3 bases, and 15 bases lay in between. Germline CDR1 reads MNHNY; CDR2 reads SVGAGI (reference sequence). The CDR3 is 14 residues long. The CDR3 protein is CASRGRGDSYEQYF. The CDR3 bases are TGTGCCAGCAGGGGACGGGGGGACAGCTACGAGCAGTACTTC.

In its sample, this clonotype was seen many times. V gene TRBV12-3 or TRBV12-4 combines with J gene TRBJ1-2; 10 bases agree with TRBD1. The V gene end was trimmed by 6 bases and the J gene end by 7 bases; junction bases not matched to a gene: 8. The CDR3 has 14 amino acids. The CDR3 DNA is TGTGCCAGCAGCCCGGGACAGGGGTCGGTTGGCTACACCTTC. It specifies CASSPGQGSVGYTF.

Sample share makes this clonotype medium-sized. The chain couples TRBV7-2 to TRBJ2-7; 15 bases fit TRBD2. The length of the CDR3 is 16 residues. Germline V gene sequence: CDR1 SGHTA, CDR2 FQGNSA. V lost 5 bases, J lost 2 bases, and 4 bases stayed unmatched. This chain's CDR3 is CASSVGLAGGTYEQYF. The CDR3 coding sequence is TGTGCCAGCAGCGTTGGACTAGCGGGAGGGACCTACGAGCAGTACTTC.

Ten or more counts support this clonotype. The chain joins TRBV30 to TRBJ1-5; 7 bases are a match to TRBD1. The length of the CDR3 is 13 residues. Per the germline V gene, CDR1 is GTSNPN and CDR2 is SVGIG (reference sequence). Trimming took 5 bases from V and 2 from J; bases not matched to a gene: 3. CDR3 sequence (DNA): TGTGCCTGGGCCACAGGGGGCAATCAGCCCCAGCATTTT. Protein product: CAWATGGNQPQHF.

This clonotype is medium-sized within its sample. The chain joins TRBV10-3 to TRBJ2-1; TRBD2 matches at 10 bases. The CDR3 is 15 residues long. Looked up from germline, CDR1 is ENHRY and CDR2 is SYGVKD. Trimming at V came to 4 bases and at J to 3 bases, leaving 3 bases not matched to a gene. The CDR3 nucleotides are TGTGCCATCAGTGCCGGACTAGCGGACTACAATGAGCAGTTCTTC. It specifies CAISAGLADYNEQFF.

This clonotype is classed as medium-sized. The chain uses TRBV7-3 and TRBJ2-2, with TRBD2 as a possible D gene (5 bases). V was pared by 6 bases and J by 3 bases, with 5 bases between. In germline, CDR1 is SGHTA, CDR2 FQGTGA. The CDR3 has 12 amino acids. The CDR3: CASRRDTGELFF. The CDR3 DNA reads TGTGCCAGCAGGAGGGACACCGGGGAGCTGTTTTTT.

This clonotype rates as medium-sized (0.01 to 0.1%). This chain joins TRBV18 and TRBJ2-1; D possibly corresponds to TRBD2 (6 bases). Trimming left V 3 bases short and J 10 bases short, with 13 bases between. Looked up from germline, CDR1 is KGHSH and CDR2 is LQKENI. The CDR3 is 13 residues long. CDR3 nucleotides: TGTGCCAGCTCACCCGGAGGGTCTCGGGAGCAGTTCTTC. It yields the protein CASSPGGSREQFF.

This clonotype has a count of ten or more. CDR3 coding DNA: TGCGCCAGCAGCCAAGGGGACGGGGCCTTCCCAGAGACCCAGTACTTC. It translates to CASSQGDGAFPETQYF. The V call is TRBV4-1, the J call TRBJ2-5; either TRBD1 or TRBD2 may fit D (5 bases each). This CDR3 comprises 16 residues. V was shortened by 1 base and J by 4 bases, with 16 bases between the two germline ends. Germline CDR1 is MGHRA and CDR2 is YSYEKL.

In this sample, this clonotype turned up a few times. CDR3 sequence reads: CASSSRTGRGQPQHF. The CDR3 DNA reads TGTGCCAGCAGTTCCCGGACAGGGCGGGGGCAGCCCCAGCATTTT. This rearrangement joins TRBV6-6 to TRBJ1-5; 8 bases are shared with TRBD1. J gave up 7 bases and V 4 bases, and 9 bases lay outside the gene matches. The CDR3 has 15 amino acids. The germline gives CDR1 MNHNY, CDR2 SVGAGI (reference sequence).

By sample share, this clonotype is medium-sized (0.01 to 0.1%). V usage is TRBV28 and J usage is TRBJ1-6; D remains unclear. Per germline, CDR1 MDHEN and CDR2 SYDVKM. There are 15 residues in the CDR3. V lost 7 bases, J lost 4 bases, and 14 bases lay in between. CDR3 sequence reads: CASTSPEAYNSPLHF. The CDR3 DNA sequence: TGTGCCAGCACCTCGCCCGAGGCGTATAATTCACCCCTCCACTTT.